The clone carrying this T cell receptor beta chain was recorded once. The sample originates from a study of shared T cell receptors in the human thymus. V lost 4 bases to trimming and J lost 5 bases; unmatched junction nucleotides: 2. Germline V lookup: CDR1 SGHTA, CDR2 FQGNSA. CDR3 length: 13 amino acids. Sequenced by immunoSEQ multiplex PCR; TCRdb stores in-frame clones only, minus some. The data show over 650,000 clones, around 87% seen once. Separately, the same data were catalogued under a study of human thymus T cells.

Specimen: thymocytes. The TCR was taken from a boy under two years old with a congenital heart defect. The chain couples TRBV7-2 to TRBJ2-7; 10 bases match TRBD1. CDR3 coding DNA: TGTGCCAGCAGCTGGACAGGGGGGCACGAGCAGTACTTC. Its translation is CASSWTGGHEQYF. The complete variable domain, with remaining parts taken from reference TRBV7-2 and TRBJ2-7, reads GAGVSQSPSNKVTEKGKDVELRCDPISGHTALYWYRQSLGQGLEFLIYFQGNSAPDKSGLPSDRFSAERTGGSVSTLTIQRTQQEDSAVYLCASSWTGGHEQYFGPGTRLTVT.